These T cell receptor beta chains were read from a single sample in a study of regulatory T cells in long-lasting Graves disease. TCRdb independently ran MiXCR on the multiplex PCR reads; one entry per CDR3 protein. The sample includes more than 650,000 distinct CDR3 sequences, approximately 29% of them seen just once. This material consisted of peripheral blood mononuclear cells (PBMCs), taken when the disease was refractory, from a patient treated with antithyroid drugs. The receptors shown here come from a female donor with Graves disease. Both conserved end residues are part of each CDR3. The D gene is left open where the match is weak. The size of a clone is reported for some rows only, either as once, few or many, or as a class for expanded clones.

TRBJ1-5,-,few,TRBV15,CATSSSLDRLNQPQHF,TGTGCCACCAGCAGCAGCTTAGACAGGTTAAATCAGCCCCAGCATTTT
TRBJ1-2,-,-,TRBV5-1,CASSQNQGRGNYGYTF,TGCGCCAGCAGCCAGAACCAGGGCAGGGGTAACTATGGCTACACCTTC
TRBJ1-1,-,-,TRBV20-1,CSARDLGGHTEAFF,TGCAGTGCTAGAGATCTTGGGGGGCACACTGAAGCTTTCTTT
TRBJ2-6,-,few,TRBV9,CATQSGANVLTF,TGTGCCACCCAGTCTGGGGCCAACGTCCTGACTTTC
TRBJ1-1,-,-,TRBV12-3/TRBV12-4,CASSLPGEPAEAFF,TGTGCCAGCAGTTTGCCAGGCGAACCTGCTGAAGCTTTCTTT
TRBJ1-1,-,-,TRBV5-1,CASSKTAENTEAFF,TGCGCCAGCTCGAAGACAGCCGAGAACACTGAAGCTTTCTTT
TRBJ2-7,-,few,TRBV7-8,CASSLRFDGRILYEQYF,TGTGCCAGCAGCTTAAGGTTTGACGGGCGGATACTATACGAGCAGTACTTC
TRBJ1-4,-,few,TRBV19,CASSHAGTDEKLFF,TGTGCCAGTAGCCACGCCGGGACGGATGAAAAACTGTTTTTT
TRBJ1-6,TRBD1,-,TRBV13,CASSLDRESPLHF,TGTGCCAGCAGCTTGGACAGGGAATCACCCCTCCACTTT
TRBJ1-5,TRBD1,-,TRBV15,CATSRDLRQGHQPQHF,TGTGCCACCAGCAGAGATCTAAGACAGGGGCATCAGCCCCAGCATTTT
TRBJ2-2,TRBD2,few,TRBV10-3,CAINGIAGANTGELFF,TGTGCCATCAACGGGATAGCGGGGGCAAACACCGGGGAGCTGTTTTTT
TRBJ1-5,-,few,TRBV20-1,CSAKSESGATYSNQPQHF,TGCAGTGCAAAGAGCGAGTCTGGGGCTACCTATAGCAATCAGCCCCAGCATTTT
TRBJ2-7,-,-,TRBV6-1,CASSPMRSNPYEQYF,TGTGCCAGCAGCCCCATGCGGTCCAACCCCTACGAGCAGTACTTC
TRBJ2-2,-,few,TRBV2,CASSEAGELLF,TGTGCCAGCAGTGAGGCCGGGGAGCTGCTTTTT
TRBJ2-7,TRBD2,once,TRBV6-1,CASSVQAGVDEQYF,TGTGCCAGCAGTGTTCAAGCGGGAGTTGACGAGCAGTACTTC
TRBJ2-7,TRBD2,-,TRBV10-3,CAISDSGLAGKYF,TGTGCCATCAGCGACTCAGGACTAGCGGGAAAGTACTTC
TRBJ1-6,-,-,TRBV12-3/TRBV12-4,CASSLRGPLHF,TGTGCCAGCAGTTTACGGGGACCCCTCCACTTT
TRBJ1-2,-,-,TRBV5-1,CASSPGSAGRHPADYGYTF,TGCGCCAGCAGCCCCGGTTCCGCGGGGCGACATCCCGCTGACTATGGCTACACCTTC
TRBJ2-7,TRBD2,-,TRBV20-1,CSAPARTSGKYEQYF,TGCAGTGCTCCCGCAAGGACTAGCGGGAAATACGAGCAGTACTTC
TRBJ1-1,-,-,TRBV5-5,CASSLAAGAVNTEAFF,TGTGCCAGCAGCTTGGCCGCTGGGGCGGTGAACACTGAAGCTTTCTTT
TRBJ2-5,TRBD1,-,TRBV2,CASSVQQGAGETQYF,TGTGCCAGCAGCGTACAACAGGGGGCGGGGGAGACCCAGTACTTC
TRBJ1-6,-,-,TRBV28,CASRSPGPTNSPLHF,TGTGCCAGCAGAAGCCCAGGACCGACAAATTCACCCCTCCACTTT
TRBJ1-2,TRBD1,-,TRBV19,CASRLGTGAYGYTF,TGTGCCAGCCGCCTTGGGACAGGGGCGTATGGCTACACCTTC
TRBJ1-1,TRBD1,-,TRBV19,CASSIDRRTGAQNTEAFF,TGTGCCAGTAGTATAGATCGGAGGACAGGGGCGCAGAACACTGAAGCTTTCTTT
TRBJ1-6,-,-,TRBV4-2,CASSQVVPDDNSPLHF,TGTGCCAGCAGCCAAGTTGTCCCAGATGATAATTCACCCCTCCACTTT
TRBJ1-1,-,few,TRBV30,CAWSTGRENTEAFF,TGTGCCTGGAGCACGGGACGGGAGAACACTGAAGCTTTCTTT
TRBJ1-1,TRBD1,-,TRBV18,CASSPLVTGETEAFF,TGTGCCAGCTCACCACTTGTGACAGGGGAGACTGAAGCTTTCTTT
TRBJ1-6,TRBD1,-,TRBV27,CASKGQGDNSPLHF,TGTGCCAGCAAAGGACAGGGTGATAATTCACCCCTCCACTTT
TRBJ1-5,TRBD1,-,TRBV11-2,CASSLGTRGLGNQPQHF,TGTGCCAGCAGCTTAGGGACCAGGGGGCTAGGCAATCAGCCCCAGCATTTT
TRBJ1-2,-,few,TRBV2,CASSDGGGAGGYTF,TGTGCCAGCAGTGACGGTGGGGGCGCGGGTGGCTACACCTTC
TRBJ1-2,TRBD1,few,TRBV7-6,CASSLELTGGASLYGYTF,TGTGCCAGCAGCTTAGAGCTAACAGGGGGGGCATCTCTCTATGGCTACACCTTC
TRBJ2-7,TRBD1,once,TRBV5-6,CASSYGQGAGEQYF,TGTGCCAGCAGCTACGGACAGGGGGCGGGCGAGCAGTACTTC
TRBJ2-1,-,-,TRBV7-2,CASSPETGPYNEQFF,TGTGCCAGCAGCCCAGAGACGGGACCTTACAATGAGCAGTTCTTC
TRBJ2-7,TRBD2,many,TRBV19,CASSIPGLAYEQYF,TGTGCCAGTAGTATACCGGGACTAGCCTACGAGCAGTACTTC
TRBJ2-7,TRBD2,few,TRBV29-1,CSVRLAGEDEQYF,TGCAGCGTACGACTAGCGGGGGAAGACGAGCAGTACTTC
TRBJ2-7,-,-,TRBV11-1,CASSPPGLEPYEQYF,TGTGCCAGCAGTCCTCCGGGACTTGAACCGTACGAGCAGTACTTC
TRBJ2-5,TRBD2,few,TRBV20-1,CSARQWEAGGPGETQYF,TGCAGTGCTAGGCAATGGGAAGCGGGAGGGCCGGGGGAGACCCAGTACTTC
TRBJ1-2,TRBD1,-,TRBV6-1,CASSEDPGQANYGYTF,TGTGCCAGCAGTGAGGACCCGGGACAGGCGAACTATGGCTACACCTTC
TRBJ2-7,-,few,TRBV7-2,CASSLKEVEGTYEQYF,TGTGCCAGCAGCTTAAAAGAGGTCGAGGGGACCTACGAGCAGTACTTC
TRBJ1-1,-,few,TRBV3-1,CASSQSGAAFF,TGTGCCAGCAGCCAATCAGGGGCTGCTTTCTTT
TRBJ1-1,TRBD1,-,TRBV11-2,CASSLRQGASTEAFF,TGTGCCAGCAGCCTTCGACAGGGAGCGAGCACTGAAGCTTTCTTT
TRBJ1-1,-,-,TRBV18,CASSPPGGNEAFF,TGTGCCAGCTCACCACCAGGCGGGAACGAAGCTTTCTTT